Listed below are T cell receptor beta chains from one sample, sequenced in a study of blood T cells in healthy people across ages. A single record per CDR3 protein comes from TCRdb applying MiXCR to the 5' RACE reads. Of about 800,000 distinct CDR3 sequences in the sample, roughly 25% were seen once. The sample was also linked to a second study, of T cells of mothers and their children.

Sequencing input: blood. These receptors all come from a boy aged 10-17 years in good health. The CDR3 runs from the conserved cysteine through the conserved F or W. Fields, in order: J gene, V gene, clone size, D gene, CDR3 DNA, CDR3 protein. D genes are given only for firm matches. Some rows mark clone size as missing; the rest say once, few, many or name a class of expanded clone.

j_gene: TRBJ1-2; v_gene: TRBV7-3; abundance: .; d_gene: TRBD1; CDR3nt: TGTGCCAGCAGCCCAATCGGACAGGGGGATTTAGATGGCTACACCTTC; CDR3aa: CASSPIGQGDLDGYTF
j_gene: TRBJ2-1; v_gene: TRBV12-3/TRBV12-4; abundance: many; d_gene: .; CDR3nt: TGTGCCAGCAGCTTAGGGGTCAATGAGCAGTTCTTC; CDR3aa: CASSLGVNEQFF
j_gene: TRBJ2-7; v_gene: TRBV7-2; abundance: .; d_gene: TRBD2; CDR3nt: TGTGCCAGCAGCAGGACTAGCGGGGATCCCACCTACGAGCAGTACTTC; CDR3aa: CASSRTSGDPTYEQYF
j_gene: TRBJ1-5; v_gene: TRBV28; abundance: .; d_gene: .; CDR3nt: TGTGCCGCCCGAAAGGGGCCCCCCCAGCCCCAGCATTTT; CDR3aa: CAARKGPPQPQHF
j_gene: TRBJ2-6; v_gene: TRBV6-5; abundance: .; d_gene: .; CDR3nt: TGTGCCAGCAGTGGGACCTCTGGGGCCAACGTCCTGACTTTC; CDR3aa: CASSGTSGANVLTF
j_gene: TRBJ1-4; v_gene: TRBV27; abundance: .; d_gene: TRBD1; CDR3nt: TGTGCCAGCACCTCAGGGGGCGCGAGTGAAAAACTGTTTTTT; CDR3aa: CASTSGGASEKLFF
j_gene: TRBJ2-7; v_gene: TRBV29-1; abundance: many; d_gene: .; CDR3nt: TGCAGCGTTTCCCTCCTACGCGAGCAGTACTTC; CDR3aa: CSVSLLREQYF
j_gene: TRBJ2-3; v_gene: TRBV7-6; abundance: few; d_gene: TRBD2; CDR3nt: TGTGCCAGCAGCTTAGCGGGGATGGCGGGAGGAGGAGCAGATACGCAGTATTTT; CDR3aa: CASSLAGMAGGGADTQYF
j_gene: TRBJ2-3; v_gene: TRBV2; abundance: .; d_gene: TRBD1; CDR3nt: TGTGCCAGCAGTGGGGCAGGGGGCACCACAGATACGCAGTATTTT; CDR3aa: CASSGAGGTTDTQYF
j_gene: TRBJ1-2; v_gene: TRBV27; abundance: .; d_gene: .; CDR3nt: TGTGCCAGCAGTTTACTTGCAGGGGCTAACTATGGCTACACCTTC; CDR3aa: CASSLLAGANYGYTF
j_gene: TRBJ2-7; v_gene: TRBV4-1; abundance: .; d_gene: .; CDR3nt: TGCGCCAGCAGCCAAGAATTTCGGCTTGTTGAGCGGTACTTC; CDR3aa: CASSQEFRLVERYF
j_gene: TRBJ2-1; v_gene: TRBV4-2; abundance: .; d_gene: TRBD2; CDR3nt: TGTGCCAGCAGCCAAGCCCCCAGCGGGGCCTACAATGAGCAGTTCTTC; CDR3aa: CASSQAPSGAYNEQFF
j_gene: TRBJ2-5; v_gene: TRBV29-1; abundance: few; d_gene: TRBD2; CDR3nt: TGCAGCGTTCCCGGACTAGCGGGACTGTCGGAGTTCTTC; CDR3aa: CSVPGLAGLSEFF
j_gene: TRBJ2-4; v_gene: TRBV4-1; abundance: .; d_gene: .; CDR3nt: TGCGCCAGCACAGGGGAGGCTAGCCGCCAAAACATTCAGTACTTC; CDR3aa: CASTGEASRQNIQYF
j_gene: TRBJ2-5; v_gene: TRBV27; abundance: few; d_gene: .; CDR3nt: TGTGCCAGCAGTTTAAAAAGGCCAGGGGGGGAAGAGACCCAGTACTTC; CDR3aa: CASSLKRPGGEETQYF
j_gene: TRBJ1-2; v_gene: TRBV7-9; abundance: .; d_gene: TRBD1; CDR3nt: TGTGCCAGCAGCCCCCGCGGGACAGTAGACTATGGCTACACCTTC; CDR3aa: CASSPRGTVDYGYTF
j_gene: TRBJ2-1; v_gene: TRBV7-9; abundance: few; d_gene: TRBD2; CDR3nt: TGTGCCAGCAGCTTCCCAAAGACTAGCGGCAAATCCTACAATGAGCAGTTCTTC; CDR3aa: CASSFPKTSGKSYNEQFF
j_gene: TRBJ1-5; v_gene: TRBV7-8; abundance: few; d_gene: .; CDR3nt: TGTGCCAGCAGCCCTGGGGGGTTCAGCAATCAGCCCCAGCATTTT; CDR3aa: CASSPGGFSNQPQHF
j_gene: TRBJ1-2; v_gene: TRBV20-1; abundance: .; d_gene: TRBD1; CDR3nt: TGCAGTGCCCCAGGGACAGGGGTGTCCGATGGCTACACCTTC; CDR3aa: CSAPGTGVSDGYTF
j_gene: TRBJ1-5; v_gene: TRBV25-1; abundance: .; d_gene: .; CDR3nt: TGTGCCAGCAGTGGCAGATATAGCAATCAGCCCCAGCATTTT; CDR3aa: CASSGRYSNQPQHF
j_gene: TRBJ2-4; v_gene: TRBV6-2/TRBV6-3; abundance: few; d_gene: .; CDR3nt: TGTGCCAGCAGTTACATGGCGAAAAACATTCAGTACTTC; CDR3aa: CASSYMAKNIQYF
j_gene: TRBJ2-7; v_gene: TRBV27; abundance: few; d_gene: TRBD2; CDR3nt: TGTGCCAGCAGTTCCTCTGGGACTAGCGGCTACGAGCAGTACTTC; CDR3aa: CASSSSGTSGYEQYF
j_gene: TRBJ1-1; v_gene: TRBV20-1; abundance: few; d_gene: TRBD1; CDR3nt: TGCAGTGCTCTGGTTGGGACAGGGGTCTTCACTGAAGCTTTCTTT; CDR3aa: CSALVGTGVFTEAFF
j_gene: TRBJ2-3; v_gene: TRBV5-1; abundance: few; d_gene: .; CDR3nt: TGCGCCAGCAGCTTGCGAGGGGGATCAAGCACAGATACGCAGTATTTT; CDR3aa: CASSLRGGSSTDTQYF
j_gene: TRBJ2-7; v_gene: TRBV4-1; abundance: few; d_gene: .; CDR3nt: TGCGCCAGCAGCTTTCCGGGACGGGGAGACTACGAGCAGTACTTC; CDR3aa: CASSFPGRGDYEQYF
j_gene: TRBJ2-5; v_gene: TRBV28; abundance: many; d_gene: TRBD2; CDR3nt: TGTGCCAGCAGCCGCCCCGGGAGGGCCGGAGAGACCCAGTACTTC; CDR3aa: CASSRPGRAGETQYF
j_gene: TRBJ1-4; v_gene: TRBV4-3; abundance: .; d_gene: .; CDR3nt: TGCGCCAGCAGCCATCGCCGACAGGTCCTTAATGAAAAACTGTTTTTT; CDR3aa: CASSHRRQVLNEKLFF
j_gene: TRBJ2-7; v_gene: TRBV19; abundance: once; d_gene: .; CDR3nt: TGTGCCAGTAGTATGGGACTGGACAGCTCCTACGAGCAGTACTTC; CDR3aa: CASSMGLDSSYEQYF
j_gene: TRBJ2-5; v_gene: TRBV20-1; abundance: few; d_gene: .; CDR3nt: TGCAGTGCTAGAGATCGGGGCAGGGGAGAGACCCAGTACTTC; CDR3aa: CSARDRGRGETQYF
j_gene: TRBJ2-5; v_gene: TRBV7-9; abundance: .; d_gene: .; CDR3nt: TGTGCCAGCAGCTTAGGTTTTGCACTAGTCGAGGAGACCCAGTACTTC; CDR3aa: CASSLGFALVEETQYF
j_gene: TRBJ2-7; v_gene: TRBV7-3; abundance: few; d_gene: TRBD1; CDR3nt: TGTGCCGGCAGCTTAGGGACAGGGGGCGAGCAGTACTTC; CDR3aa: CAGSLGTGGEQYF
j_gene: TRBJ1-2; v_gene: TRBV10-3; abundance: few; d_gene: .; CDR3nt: TGTGCCATCAGTGGACCCTTGAGCCCGCAACCCTATGGCTACACCTTC; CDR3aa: CAISGPLSPQPYGYTF
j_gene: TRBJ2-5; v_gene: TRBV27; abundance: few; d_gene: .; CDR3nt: TGTGCCAGCCTACCCACCCGGGGCACGTTTGAGTTGGAGACCCAGTACTTC; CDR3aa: CASLPTRGTFELETQYF
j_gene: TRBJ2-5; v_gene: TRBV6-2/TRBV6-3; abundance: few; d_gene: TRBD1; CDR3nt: TGTGCCACTGACCGGACCAGGGGGCGGTCGGAGACCCAGTACTTC; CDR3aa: CATDRTRGRSETQYF
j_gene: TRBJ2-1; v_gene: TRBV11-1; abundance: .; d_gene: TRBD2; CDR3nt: TGTGCCAGCAGCACCTACGGCGGGGGGGCTGATGAGCAGTTCTTC; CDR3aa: CASSTYGGGADEQFF
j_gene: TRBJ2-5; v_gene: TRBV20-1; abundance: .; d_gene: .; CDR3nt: TGCAGTGCCCCCCGGGCAAGCGGAGAGACCCAGTACTTC; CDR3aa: CSAPRASGETQYF
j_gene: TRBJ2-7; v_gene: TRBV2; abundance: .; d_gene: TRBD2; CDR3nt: TGTGCCAGCACCCTAGAGCGGGGGGGCTACGAGCAGTACTTC; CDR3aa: CASTLERGGYEQYF
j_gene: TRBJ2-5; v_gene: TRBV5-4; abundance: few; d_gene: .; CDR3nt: TGTGCCAGCAGCTCCGTCCAGGGGGAGACCCAGTACTTC; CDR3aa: CASSSVQGETQYF
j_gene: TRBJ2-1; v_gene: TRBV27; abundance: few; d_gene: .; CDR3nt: TGTGCCAGCAGTTTATCGGGGGCTAGTTCCTACAATGAGCAGTTCTTC; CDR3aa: CASSLSGASSYNEQFF
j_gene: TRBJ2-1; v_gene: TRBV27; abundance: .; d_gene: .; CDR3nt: TGTGCCAGCGGGCAGGGGGGTAGCTCCTACAATGAGCAGTTCTTC; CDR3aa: CASGQGGSSYNEQFF
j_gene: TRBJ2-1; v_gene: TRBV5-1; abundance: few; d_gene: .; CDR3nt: TGCGCCAGCACTAAAGGGGATGAGCAGTTCTTC; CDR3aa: CASTKGDEQFF
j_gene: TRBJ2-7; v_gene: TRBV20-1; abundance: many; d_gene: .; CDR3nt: TGCAGTGCCCGGACGGGAGTCACCTACGAGCAGTACTTC; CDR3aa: CSARTGVTYEQYF